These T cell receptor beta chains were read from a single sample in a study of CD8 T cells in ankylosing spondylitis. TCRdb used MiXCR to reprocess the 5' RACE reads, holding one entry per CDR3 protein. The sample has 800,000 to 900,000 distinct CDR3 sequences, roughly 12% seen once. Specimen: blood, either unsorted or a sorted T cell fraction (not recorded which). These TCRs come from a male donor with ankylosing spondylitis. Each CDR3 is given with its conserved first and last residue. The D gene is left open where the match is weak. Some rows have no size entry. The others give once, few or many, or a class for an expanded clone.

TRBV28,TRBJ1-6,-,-,CASSLRSGVASPLHF,TGTGCCAGCAGTTTACGATCGGGGGTGGCTTCACCCCTCCACTTT
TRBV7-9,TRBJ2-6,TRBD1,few,CASSPRQGSSGANVLTF,TGTGCCAGCAGCCCCCGACAGGGATCCTCTGGGGCCAACGTCCTGACTTTC
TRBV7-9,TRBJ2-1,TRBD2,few,CASSPLGLARFF,TGTGCCAGCAGCCCCCTGGGACTAGCTAGATTCTTC
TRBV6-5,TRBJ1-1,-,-,CASSYPPGVSAFF,TGTGCCAGCAGTTACCCCCCCGGGGTTTCAGCTTTCTTT
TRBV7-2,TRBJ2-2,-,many,CASSPRAGELFF,TGTGCCAGCAGCCCGAGAGCCGGGGAGCTGTTTTTT
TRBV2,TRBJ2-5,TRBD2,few,CASSVGIAGVETQYF,TGTGCCAGCAGTGTCGGAATAGCGGGAGTAGAGACCCAGTACTTC
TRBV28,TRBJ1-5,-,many,CASTTPARGRSQPQHF,TGTGCCAGCACTACCCCTGCCAGGGGCAGGAGTCAGCCCCAGCATTTT
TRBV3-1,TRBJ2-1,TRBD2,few,CASSPYTSGGPNEQFF,TGTGCCAGCAGTCCCTATACTAGCGGGGGGCCGAATGAGCAGTTCTTC
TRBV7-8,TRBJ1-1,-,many,CASSLRVGAGNTEAFF,TGTGCCAGCAGCTTAAGGGTTGGAGCAGGGAACACTGAAGCTTTCTTT
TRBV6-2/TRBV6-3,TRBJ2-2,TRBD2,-,CASGTPGLAGINTGELFF,TGTGCCAGCGGAACCCCAGGACTAGCGGGGATCAACACCGGGGAGCTGTTTTTT
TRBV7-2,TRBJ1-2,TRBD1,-,CASSFQGGGYGYTF,TGTGCCAGCAGCTTTCAGGGGGGTGGCTATGGCTACACCTTC
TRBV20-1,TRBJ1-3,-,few,CSVFGRGNTIYF,TGCAGTGTCTTCGGGAGGGGAAACACCATATATTTT
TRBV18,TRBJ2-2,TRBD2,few,CASSPQGLANTGELFF,TGTGCCAGCTCACCACAGGGACTAGCTAACACCGGGGAGCTGTTTTTT
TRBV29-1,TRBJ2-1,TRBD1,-,CSVDTRDRDYNEQFF,TGCAGCGTTGATACAAGGGACAGGGATTACAATGAGCAGTTCTTC
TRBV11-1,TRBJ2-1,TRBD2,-,CASSVASLLADFPSYNEQFF,TGTGCCAGCAGTGTAGCGTCCCTACTAGCGGACTTCCCCTCCTACAATGAGCAGTTCTTC
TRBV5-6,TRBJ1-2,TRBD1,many,CASSLDQGARGYTF,TGTGCCAGCAGCTTGGATCAGGGGGCGCGGGGCTACACCTTC
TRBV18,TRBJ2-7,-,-,CASSPNRDYEQYF,TGTGCCAGCTCACCAAACCGGGACTACGAGCAGTACTTC
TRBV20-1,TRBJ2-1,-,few,CSAKKSGNEQFF,TGCAGTGCTAAGAAATCGGGCAATGAGCAGTTCTTC
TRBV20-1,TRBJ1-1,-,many,CSAKGGHTEAFF,TGCAGTGCTAAGGGAGGTCACACTGAAGCTTTCTTT
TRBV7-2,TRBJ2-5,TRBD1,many,CASSETGGQETQYF,TGTGCCAGCAGCGAAACAGGGGGCCAAGAGACCCAGTACTTC
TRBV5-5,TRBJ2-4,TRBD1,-,CASSRGTGAQNIQYF,TGTGCCAGCAGCCGGGGGACAGGGGCGCAAAACATTCAGTACTTC
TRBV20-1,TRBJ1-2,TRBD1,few,CSASDRAGYTF,TGCAGTGCGTCGGACAGGGCGGGCTACACCTTC
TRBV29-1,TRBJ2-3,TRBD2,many,CSVSLAGVETDTQYF,TGCAGCGTTAGCCTAGCGGGAGTCGAGACAGATACGCAGTATTTT
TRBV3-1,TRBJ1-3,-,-,CASSEGTGNTIYF,TGTGCCAGCAGCGAGGGGACCGGAAACACCATATATTTT
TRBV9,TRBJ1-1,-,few,CASSVPPGDTEAFF,TGTGCCAGCAGCGTCCCCCCGGGGGATACTGAAGCTTTCTTT
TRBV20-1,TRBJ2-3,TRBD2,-,CSGLAGFSASTDTQYF,TGCAGTGGACTAGCGGGGTTTTCCGCTAGCACAGATACGCAGTATTTT
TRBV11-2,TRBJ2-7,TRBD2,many,CASSSLAGSYEQYF,TGTGCCAGCAGCTCGCTAGCGGGCTCCTACGAGCAGTACTTC
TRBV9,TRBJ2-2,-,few,CASRRTSNTGELFF,TGTGCCAGCCGTCGAACTAGCAACACCGGGGAGCTGTTTTTT
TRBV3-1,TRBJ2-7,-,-,CASSQERPTSYEQYF,TGTGCCAGCAGCCAAGAAAGACCGACGTCCTACGAGCAGTACTTC
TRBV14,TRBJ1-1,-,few,CASSQDPGTEAFF,TGTGCCAGCAGCCAAGATCCCGGTACTGAAGCTTTCTTT
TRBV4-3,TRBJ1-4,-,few,CASSQDFRDEKLFF,TGCGCCAGCAGCCAAGATTTCAGAGATGAAAAACTGTTTTTT
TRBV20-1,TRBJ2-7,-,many,CSAQGASGNYEQYF,TGCAGTGCCCAGGGGGCTAGCGGGAACTACGAGCAGTACTTC
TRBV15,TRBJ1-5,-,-,CATSGQMQPQHF,TGTGCCACCAGCGGCCAGATGCAGCCCCAGCATTTT
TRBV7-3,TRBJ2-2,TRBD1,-,CASSFFQGVTGELFF,TGTGCCAGCAGCTTTTTCCAGGGGGTCACCGGGGAGCTGTTTTTT
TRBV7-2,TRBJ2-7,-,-,CASSKGPGEQYF,TGTGCCAGCAGCAAGGGGCCGGGGGAGCAGTACTTC
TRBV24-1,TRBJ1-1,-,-,CATSEGGGNTEAFF,TGTGCCACCAGTGAGGGGGGCGGGAACACTGAAGCTTTCTTT
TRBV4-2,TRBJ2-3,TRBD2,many,CASSQDVSGRAGDTQYF,TGTGCCAGCAGCCAAGATGTGAGCGGGAGAGCCGGGGATACGCAGTATTTT
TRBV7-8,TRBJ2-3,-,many,CASSLDPGFTDTQYF,TGTGCCAGCAGCCTAGACCCAGGCTTTACAGATACGCAGTATTTT
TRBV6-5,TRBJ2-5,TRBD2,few,CASSYALASQETQYF,TGTGCCAGCAGTTACGCACTAGCGTCGCAAGAGACCCAGTACTTC
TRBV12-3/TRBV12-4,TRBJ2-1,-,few,CASSFSAGPFAHRFF,TGTGCCAGCAGTTTTTCAGCGGGCCCCTTTGCCCACCGGTTCTTC
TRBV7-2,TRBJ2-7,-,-,CASSLRTADYEQYF,TGTGCCAGCAGCCTAAGGACAGCAGACTACGAGCAGTACTTC
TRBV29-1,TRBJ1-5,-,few,CSVAGLNQPQHF,TGCAGCGTTGCGGGGTTAAATCAGCCCCAGCATTTT
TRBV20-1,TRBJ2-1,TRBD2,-,CSAGGGAVFNEQFF,TGCAGTGCAGGCGGGGGGGCGGTATTCAATGAGCAGTTCTTC
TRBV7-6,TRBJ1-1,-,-,CASSLPGRPEAFF,TGTGCCAGCAGCTTACCGGGAAGGCCTGAAGCTTTCTTT
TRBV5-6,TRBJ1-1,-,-,CASSLGEGDTEAFF,TGTGCCAGCAGCTTGGGGGAAGGGGACACTGAAGCTTTCTTT
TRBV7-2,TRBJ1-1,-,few,CASSFLRGNTEAFF,TGTGCCAGCAGCTTTCTCAGGGGTAACACTGAAGCTTTCTTT
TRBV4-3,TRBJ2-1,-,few,CASSQSLGYNEQFF,TGCGCCAGCAGCCAATCCCTAGGATACAATGAGCAGTTCTTC
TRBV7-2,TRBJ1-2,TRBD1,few,CASSSGTEPGYTF,TGTGCCAGCAGCTCCGGGACAGAGCCTGGCTACACCTTC
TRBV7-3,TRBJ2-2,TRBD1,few,CASSSQGAGGELFF,TGTGCCAGCAGTAGTCAGGGGGCTGGCGGGGAGCTGTTTTTT
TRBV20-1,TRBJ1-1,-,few,CSAPVRSYGTEAFF,TGCAGTGCTCCAGTAAGGTCCTATGGCACTGAAGCTTTCTTT
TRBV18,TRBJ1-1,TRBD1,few,CATGTGLTEAFF,TGTGCCACCGGGACAGGGTTGACTGAAGCTTTCTTT
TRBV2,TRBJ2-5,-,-,CASGEGEETQYF,TGTGCCAGCGGAGAGGGGGAAGAGACCCAGTACTTC
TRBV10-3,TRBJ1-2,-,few,CAIRRDGIYGYTF,TGTGCCATCAGACGCGACGGAATCTATGGCTACACCTTC
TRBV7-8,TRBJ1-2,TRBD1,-,CASSQDRVNGYTF,TGTGCCAGCAGCCAGGACAGGGTGAATGGCTACACCTTC
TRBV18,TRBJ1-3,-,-,CASSPPSMGSGNTIYF,TGTGCCAGCTCACCACCCTCCATGGGCTCTGGAAACACCATATATTTT
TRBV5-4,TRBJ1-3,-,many,CASRSDLQSSGNTIYF,TGTGCCAGCAGATCCGACTTACAGAGCTCTGGAAACACCATATATTTT
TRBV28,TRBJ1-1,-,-,CASSFLQGEAFF,TGTGCCAGCAGTTTTTTACAGGGCGAAGCTTTCTTT